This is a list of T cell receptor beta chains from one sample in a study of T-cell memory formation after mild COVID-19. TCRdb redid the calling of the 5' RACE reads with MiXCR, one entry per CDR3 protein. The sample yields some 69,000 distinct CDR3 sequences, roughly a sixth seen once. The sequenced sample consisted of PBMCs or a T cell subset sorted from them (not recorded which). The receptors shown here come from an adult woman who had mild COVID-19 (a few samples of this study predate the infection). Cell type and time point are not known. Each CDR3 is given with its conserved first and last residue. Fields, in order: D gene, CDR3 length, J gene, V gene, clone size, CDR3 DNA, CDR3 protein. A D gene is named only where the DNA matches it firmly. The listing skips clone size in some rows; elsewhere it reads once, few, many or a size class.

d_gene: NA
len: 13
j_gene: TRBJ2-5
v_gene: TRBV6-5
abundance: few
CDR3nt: TGTGCCAGCAGTACCGATCCTATGCAGACCCAGTACTTC
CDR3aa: CASSTDPMQTQYF

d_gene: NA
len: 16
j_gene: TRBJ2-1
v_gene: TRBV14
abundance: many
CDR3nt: TGTGCCAGCAGCCCAGTACCGGTGGGGCGGGACAATGAGCAGTTCTTC
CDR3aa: CASSPVPVGRDNEQFF

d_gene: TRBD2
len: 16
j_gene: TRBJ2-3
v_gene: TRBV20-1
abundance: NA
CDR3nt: TGCAGTGCTGAAGGGGCTAGCGGGATCCCCACAGATACGCAGTATTTT
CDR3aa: CSAEGASGIPTDTQYF

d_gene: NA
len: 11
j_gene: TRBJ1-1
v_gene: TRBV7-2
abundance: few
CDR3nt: TGTGCCAGCAGCTTCTCCGCTGAAGCTTTCTTT
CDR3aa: CASSFSAEAFF

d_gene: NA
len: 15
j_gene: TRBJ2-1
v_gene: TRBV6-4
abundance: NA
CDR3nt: TGTGCCAGCAGTGACTCTAGCGTGACCTACAATGAGCAGTTCTTC
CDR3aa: CASSDSSVTYNEQFF

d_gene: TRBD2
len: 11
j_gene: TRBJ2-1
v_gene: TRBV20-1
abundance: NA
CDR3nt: TGCAGTGCTGGCGGACTAGCCGGGCAGTTCTTC
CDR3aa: CSAGGLAGQFF

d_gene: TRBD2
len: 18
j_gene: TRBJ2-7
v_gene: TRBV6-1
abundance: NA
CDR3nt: TGTGCCAGCAGTGAACGGCTAGCGGGGGTCATGATCTCCTACGAGCAGTACTTC
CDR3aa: CASSERLAGVMISYEQYF

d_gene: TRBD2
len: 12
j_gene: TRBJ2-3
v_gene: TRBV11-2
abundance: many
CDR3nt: TGTGCCAGCAGTTTAGCGGGAGATACGCAGTATTTT
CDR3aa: CASSLAGDTQYF

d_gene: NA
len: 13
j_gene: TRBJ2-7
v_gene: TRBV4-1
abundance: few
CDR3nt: TGCGCCAGCAGCGCGACGGCCTCCTACGAGCAGTACTTC
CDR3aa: CASSATASYEQYF

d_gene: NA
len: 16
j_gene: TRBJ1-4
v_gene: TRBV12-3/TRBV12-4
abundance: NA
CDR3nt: TGTGCCAGCAGCGCCCTTGAATGGGGAAGAGGAGAAAAACTGTTTTTT
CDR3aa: CASSALEWGRGEKLFF

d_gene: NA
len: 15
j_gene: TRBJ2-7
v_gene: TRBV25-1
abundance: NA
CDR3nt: TGTGCCAGCAGTGATTGGGCAGGAAACTCCTACGAGCAGTACTTC
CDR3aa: CASSDWAGNSYEQYF

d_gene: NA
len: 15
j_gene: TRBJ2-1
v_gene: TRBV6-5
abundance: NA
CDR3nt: TGTGCCAGCAGTTACTCTGTGGGGGCCTACAATGAGCAGTTCTTC
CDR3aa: CASSYSVGAYNEQFF

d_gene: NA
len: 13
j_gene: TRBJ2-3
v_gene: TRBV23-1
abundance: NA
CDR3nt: TGCGCCAGCAGTCCCTGGGGAACAGATACGCAGTATTTT
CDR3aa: CASSPWGTDTQYF

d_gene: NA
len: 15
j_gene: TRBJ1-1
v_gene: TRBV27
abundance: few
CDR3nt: TGTGCCAGCAGTTTGGGGAGTGGGGTCAACACTGAAGCTTTCTTT
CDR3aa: CASSLGSGVNTEAFF

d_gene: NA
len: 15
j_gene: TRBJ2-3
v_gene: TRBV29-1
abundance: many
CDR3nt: TGCAGCGTTGTCCAGACAGGCGTTCCGGCAGATACGCAGTATTTT
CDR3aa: CSVVQTGVPADTQYF

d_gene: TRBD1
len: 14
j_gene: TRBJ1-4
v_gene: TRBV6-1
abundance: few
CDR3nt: TGTGCCAGCAGTGAGGACAGGGCAAGCGAAAAACTGTTTTTT
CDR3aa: CASSEDRASEKLFF

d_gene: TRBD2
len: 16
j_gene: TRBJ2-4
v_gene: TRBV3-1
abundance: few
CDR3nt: TGTGCCAGCAGCCAGGCTAGCGGAGGGGCGGAAAACATTCAGTACTTC
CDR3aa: CASSQASGGAENIQYF

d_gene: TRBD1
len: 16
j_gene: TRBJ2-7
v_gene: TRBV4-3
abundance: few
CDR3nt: TGCGCCAGCAGCCAAGGGGGAAGGGGGCGCATCTACGAGCAGTACTTC
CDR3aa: CASSQGGRGRIYEQYF

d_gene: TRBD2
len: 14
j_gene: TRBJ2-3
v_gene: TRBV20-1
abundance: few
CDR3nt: TGCAGTGCCGGGACTAGCGGAGAAGGGGATACGCAGTATTTT
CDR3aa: CSAGTSGEGDTQYF

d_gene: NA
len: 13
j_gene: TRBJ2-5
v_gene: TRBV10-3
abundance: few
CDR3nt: TGTGCCATCAGTTCGGCAGACCAAGAGACCCAGTACTTC
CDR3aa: CAISSADQETQYF

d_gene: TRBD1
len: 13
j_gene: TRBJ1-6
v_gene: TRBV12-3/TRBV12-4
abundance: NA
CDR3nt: TGTGCCAGCAGTTCAGGGGGCGGGTCACCCCTCCACTTT
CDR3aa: CASSSGGGSPLHF

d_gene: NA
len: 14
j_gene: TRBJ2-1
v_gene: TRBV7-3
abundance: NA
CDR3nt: TGTGCCAGCAGCCCTTGGAGCTCCTACAATGAGCAGTTCTTC
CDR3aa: CASSPWSSYNEQFF

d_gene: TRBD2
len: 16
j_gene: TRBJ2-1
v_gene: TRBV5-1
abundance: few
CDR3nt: TGCGCCAGCAGCTTGGCGTGGGAGGGGAGTACGAATGAGCAGTTCTTC
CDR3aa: CASSLAWEGSTNEQFF

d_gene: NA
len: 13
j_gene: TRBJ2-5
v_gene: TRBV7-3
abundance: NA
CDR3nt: TGTGCCAGCAGCTTAGACAGTCAAGAGACCCAGTACTTC
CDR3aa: CASSLDSQETQYF

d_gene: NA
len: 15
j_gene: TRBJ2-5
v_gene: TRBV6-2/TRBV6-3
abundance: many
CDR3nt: TGTGCCAGCAGTTACTGGGGTATTCGGGAAGAGACCCAGTACTTC
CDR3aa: CASSYWGIREETQYF

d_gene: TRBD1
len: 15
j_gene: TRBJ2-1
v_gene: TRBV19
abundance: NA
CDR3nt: TGTGCCAGTAGTATGGGGACAGATTCCTACAATGAGCAGTTCTTC
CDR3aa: CASSMGTDSYNEQFF

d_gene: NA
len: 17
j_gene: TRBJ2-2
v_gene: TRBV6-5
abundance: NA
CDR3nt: TGTGCCAGCAGTTACGGGGGGCAGGGGACCTACACCGGGGAGCTGTTTTTT
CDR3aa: CASSYGGQGTYTGELFF

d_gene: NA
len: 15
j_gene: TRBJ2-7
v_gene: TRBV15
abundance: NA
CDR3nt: TGTGCCACCAGCGGGTCGACAGTCACCGTATCCGAGCAGTACTTC
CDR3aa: CATSGSTVTVSEQYF

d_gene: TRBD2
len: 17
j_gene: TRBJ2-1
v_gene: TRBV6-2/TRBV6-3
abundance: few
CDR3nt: TGTGCCAGCAGCCAGGTAGCTTGGGGAGGGTCCTACAATGAGCAGTTCTTC
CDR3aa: CASSQVAWGGSYNEQFF

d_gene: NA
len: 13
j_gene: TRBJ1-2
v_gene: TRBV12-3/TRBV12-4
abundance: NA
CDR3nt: TGTGCCAGCAGCCTAGGGAGCTACTATGGCTACACCTTC
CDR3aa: CASSLGSYYGYTF

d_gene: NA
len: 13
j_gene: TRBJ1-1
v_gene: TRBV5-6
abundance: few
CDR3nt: TGTGCCAGCAGCTTGGGGGGTAGCTCTGAAGCTTTCTTT
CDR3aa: CASSLGGSSEAFF

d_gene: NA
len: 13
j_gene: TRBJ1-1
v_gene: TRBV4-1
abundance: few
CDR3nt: TGCGCCAGCAGTTTTTTCCCCGGAACTGAAGCTTTCTTT
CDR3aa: CASSFFPGTEAFF

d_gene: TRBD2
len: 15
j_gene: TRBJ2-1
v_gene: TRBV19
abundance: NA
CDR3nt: TGTGCCAGTAGTATAGGACTAGCGGACCGCAATGAGCAGTTCTTC
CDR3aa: CASSIGLADRNEQFF

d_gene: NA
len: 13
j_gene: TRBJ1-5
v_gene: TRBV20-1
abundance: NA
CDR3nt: TGCAGTGCTACCTACAAGAGCAATCAGCCCCAGCATTTT
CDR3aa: CSATYKSNQPQHF

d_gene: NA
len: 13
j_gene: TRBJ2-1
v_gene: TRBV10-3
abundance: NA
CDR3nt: TGTGCCACAGGCCCGTCGGATTACAATGAGCAGTTCTTC
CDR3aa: CATGPSDYNEQFF

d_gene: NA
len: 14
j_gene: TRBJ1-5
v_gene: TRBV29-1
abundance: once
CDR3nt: TGCAGCGTTGGAACGGGCCACCCGGGGCAGCCCCAGCATTTT
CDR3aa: CSVGTGHPGQPQHF

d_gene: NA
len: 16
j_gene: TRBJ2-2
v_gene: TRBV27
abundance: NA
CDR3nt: TGTGCCAGCAGTTCCCACCTCCTCGACGTTCCCGGGGAGCTGTTTTTT
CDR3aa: CASSSHLLDVPGELFF

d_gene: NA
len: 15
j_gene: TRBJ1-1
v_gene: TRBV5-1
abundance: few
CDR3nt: TGCGCCAGCAGCTTGGTGGAGGGAGCGAACACTGAAGCTTTCTTT
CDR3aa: CASSLVEGANTEAFF

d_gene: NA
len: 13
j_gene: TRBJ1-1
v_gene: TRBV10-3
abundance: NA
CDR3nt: TGTGCCATCAGTGAGGGGGGGGCGACTGAAGCTTTCTTT
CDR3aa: CAISEGGATEAFF

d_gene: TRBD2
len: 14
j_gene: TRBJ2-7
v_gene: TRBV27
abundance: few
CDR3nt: TGTGCCAGCAGTTTATCGGGACTAGTGGGTGAGCAGTACTTC
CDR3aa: CASSLSGLVGEQYF

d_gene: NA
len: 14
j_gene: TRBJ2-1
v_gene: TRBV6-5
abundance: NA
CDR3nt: TGTGCCAGCAGTTACTCGATGACAGGACGAGAGCAGTTCTTC
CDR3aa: CASSYSMTGREQFF

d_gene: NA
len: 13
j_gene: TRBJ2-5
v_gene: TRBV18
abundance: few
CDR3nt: TGTGCCAGCTCACCACCCGCGGACGAGACCCAGTACTTC
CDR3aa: CASSPPADETQYF

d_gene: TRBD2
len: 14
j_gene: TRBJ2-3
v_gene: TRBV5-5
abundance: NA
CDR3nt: TGTGCCAGCAGCGGGGAGGGACTAGCAGATACGCAGTATTTT
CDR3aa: CASSGEGLADTQYF

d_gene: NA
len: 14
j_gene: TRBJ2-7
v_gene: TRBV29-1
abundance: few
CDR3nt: TGCAGCGTGGAGCGGGCACCGGGGCTAAACGAGCAGTACTTC
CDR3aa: CSVERAPGLNEQYF

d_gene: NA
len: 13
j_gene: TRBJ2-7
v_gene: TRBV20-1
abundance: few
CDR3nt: TGCAGTGCGCGCAGGGGCATTTCCTACGAGCAGTACTTC
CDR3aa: CSARRGISYEQYF

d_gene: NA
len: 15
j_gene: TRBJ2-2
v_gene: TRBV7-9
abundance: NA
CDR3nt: TGTGCCAGCAGCCCCACGGGCCGGTGGTCCGGGGAGCTGTTTTTT
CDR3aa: CASSPTGRWSGELFF

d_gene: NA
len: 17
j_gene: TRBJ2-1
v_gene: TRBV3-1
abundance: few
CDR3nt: TGTGCCAGCAGCCAAGAAGAAGCAGGGAGCTCCTACAATGAGCAGTTCTTC
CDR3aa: CASSQEEAGSSYNEQFF

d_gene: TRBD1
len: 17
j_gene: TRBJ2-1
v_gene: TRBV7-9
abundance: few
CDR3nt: TGTGCCAGCAGCCTCCTCCCGGGACAGGGGGCGCGGGACGAGCAGTTCTTC
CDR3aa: CASSLLPGQGARDEQFF

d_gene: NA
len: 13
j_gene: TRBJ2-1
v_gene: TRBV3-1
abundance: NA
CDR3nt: TGTGCCAGCAGCCAAGATCTCCAGAATGAGCAGTTCTTC
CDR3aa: CASSQDLQNEQFF

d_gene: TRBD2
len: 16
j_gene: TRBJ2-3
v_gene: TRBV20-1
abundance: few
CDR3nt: TGCAGTGCCGAGACTAGCGGGGGGGCCGGCACAGATACGCAGTATTTT
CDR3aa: CSAETSGGAGTDTQYF

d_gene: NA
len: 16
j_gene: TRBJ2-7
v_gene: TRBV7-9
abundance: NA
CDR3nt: TGTGCCAGCAGCTTTACCCGGGTCACAGGGAGCGACGAGCAGTACTTC
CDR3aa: CASSFTRVTGSDEQYF

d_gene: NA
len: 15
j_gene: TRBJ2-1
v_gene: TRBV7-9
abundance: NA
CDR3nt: TGTGCCAGCGGGCGCTTGGTCGGGGCTTCCAATGAGCAGTTCTTC
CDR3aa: CASGRLVGASNEQFF

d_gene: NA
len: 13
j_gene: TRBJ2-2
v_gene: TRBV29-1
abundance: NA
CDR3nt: TGCAGCGTCCCCAGGGAGAACACCGGGGAGCTGTTTTTT
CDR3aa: CSVPRENTGELFF

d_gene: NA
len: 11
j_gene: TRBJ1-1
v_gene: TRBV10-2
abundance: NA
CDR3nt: TGCGCCAGCAGTGACCCCACTGAAGCTTTCTTT
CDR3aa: CASSDPTEAFF

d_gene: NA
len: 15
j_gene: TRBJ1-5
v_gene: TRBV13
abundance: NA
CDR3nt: TGTGCCAGCAGCTTAGGGGGCAGAAGCAATCAGCCCCAGCATTTT
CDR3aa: CASSLGGRSNQPQHF

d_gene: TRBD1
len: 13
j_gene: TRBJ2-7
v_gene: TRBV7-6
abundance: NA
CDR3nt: TGTGCCAGCAGCCACGGGACAGGGTTGGAGCAGTACTTC
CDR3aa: CASSHGTGLEQYF

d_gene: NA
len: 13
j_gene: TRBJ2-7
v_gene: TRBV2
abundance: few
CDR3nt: TGTGCCAGCAGTGAGGTCCCCTATTACGAGCAGTACTTC
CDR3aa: CASSEVPYYEQYF